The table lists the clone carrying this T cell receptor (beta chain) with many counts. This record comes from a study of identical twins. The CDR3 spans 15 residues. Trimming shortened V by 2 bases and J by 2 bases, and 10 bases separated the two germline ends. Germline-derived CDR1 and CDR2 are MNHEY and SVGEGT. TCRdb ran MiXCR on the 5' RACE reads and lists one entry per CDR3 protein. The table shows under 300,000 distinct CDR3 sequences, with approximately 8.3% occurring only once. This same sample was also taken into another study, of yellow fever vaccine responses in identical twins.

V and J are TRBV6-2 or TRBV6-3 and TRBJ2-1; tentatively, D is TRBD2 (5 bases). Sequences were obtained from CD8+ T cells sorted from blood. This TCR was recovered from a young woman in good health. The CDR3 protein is CASSYGSGPYNEQFF. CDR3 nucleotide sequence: TGTGCCAGCAGTTACGGCAGCGGACCCTACAATGAGCAGTTCTTC.